What follows are 3 T cell receptor beta chains derived from one specimen sequenced in a study of beta chain features in type 1 diabetes. Findings and caveats of the study: Across all four CD4+ subsets, people with type 1 diabetes showed modestly shorter TCRB CDR3s.

Sequenced material consisted of expressed TCRB transcripts (all of the isolated RNA was reverse transcribed). Here immunoSEQ multiplex PCR was the method, and the copy in TCRdb shows in-frame clones only, minus some. The sample lists roughly 340,000 clones; 10% to 15% were seen once. No antigen has been identified for these receptors. Input material: naive CD4+ T cells from blood. These receptors all stem from a woman aged 18-30 years with type 1 diabetes.

This clone came up a few times. This chain uses TRBV28 with TRBJ1-1; D is possibly TRBD1 (5 bases). This CDR3 has 14 residues. Germline values: CDR1 MDHEN, CDR2 SYDVKM. V dropped 6 bases and J dropped 2 bases, with 13 bases sitting between them. CDR3 nucleotides: TGTGCCAGCAGGCGGGGCGATCTTAACACTGAAGCTTTCTTT. Translation: CASRRGDLNTEAFF.

The chain has TRBV29-1 and TRBJ2-1; TRBD1 agrees at 8 bases. J was trimmed by 6 bases and V by 4 bases; bases with no gene match: 14. Germline V CDR1 and CDR2: SQVTM, ANQGSEA. This CDR3 has 16 amino acids. The CDR3 spells CSVAFWIQGVGNEQFF. As DNA, the CDR3 is TGCAGCGTTGCTTTTTGGATACAGGGGGTCGGCAATGAGCAGTTCTTC.

The chain carries TRBV2 and TRBJ1-2, with 10 positions matching TRBD1. Germline V gene lookup returns CDR1 SNHLY and CDR2 FYNNEI. V gave up 6 bases and J gave up 6 bases; unmatched junction bases: 7. The CDR3 runs 14 residues. The CDR3 region has the DNA TGTGCCAGCAGGGATGACAGGGGGCTTAATGGCTACACCTTC. Translation: CASRDDRGLNGYTF.